The rows below give T cell receptor beta chains drawn from one sample of a study of cytomegalovirus exposure and HLA in healthy donors. TCRdb's table, derived via immunoSEQ multiplex PCR, lists solely in-frame clones and lacks some. This table has 200,000 to 300,000 clones, around nine tenths appearing once. The sample taken for sequencing was PBMCs. Receptors were obtained from a man aged 18 to 30 in good health and CMV-seronegative. Both conserved end residues are part of each CDR3. The D gene is left open where the match is weak. Some rows have no size entry. The others give once, few or many, or a class for an expanded clone.

>TRBV4-3|.|TRBJ2-3|.|13
CASSQVYRDTQYF
TGCGCCAGCAGCCAAGTCTATCGAGATACGCAGTATTTT
>TRBV5-5|TRBD1|TRBJ2-2|.|16
CASSLAGTANTGELFF
TGTGCCAGCAGCTTGGCGGGGACAGCGAACACCGGGGAGCTGTTTTTT
>TRBV7-8|.|TRBJ2-7|once|15
CASRGGAARSYEQYF
TGTGCCAGCAGAGGTGGAGCCGCCCGCTCCTACGAGCAGTACTTC
>TRBV30|.|TRBJ1-5|.|13
CAWTPGGNQPQHF
TGTGCCTGGACGCCGGGGGGCAATCAGCCCCAGCATTTT
>TRBV7-9|.|TRBJ2-7|.|14
CASSLEGYTYEQYF
TGTGCCAGCAGCTTAGAGGGGTACACCTACGAGCAGTACTTC
>TRBV6-5|.|TRBJ2-5|.|13
CASSYMTQETQYF
TGTGCCAGCAGCTACATGACACAAGAGACCCAGTACTTC
>TRBV15|TRBD1|TRBJ1-1|.|14
CATSSEQGASEAFF
TGTGCCACCAGCAGTGAACAGGGGGCATCTGAAGCTTTCTTT
>TRBV28|TRBD1|TRBJ1-5|.|16
CASSLRTGGQRQPQHF
TGTGCCAGCAGTTTAAGGACAGGGGGTCAACGTCAGCCCCAGCATTTT
>TRBV7-2|TRBD2|TRBJ2-1|.|16
CASSLIAGGFYNEQFF
TGTGCCAGCAGCTTAATAGCGGGAGGATTCTACAATGAGCAGTTCTTC
>TRBV28|TRBD2|TRBJ2-7|once|18
CASSSTLIAGAHSYEQYF
TGTGCCAGCAGTTCAACCCTTATAGCGGGAGCCCACTCCTACGAGCAGTACTTC
>TRBV5-1|.|TRBJ1-5|.|14
CASSLTGRGQPQHF
TGCGCCAGCAGCTTGACAGGTCGTGGTCAGCCCCAGCATTTT
>TRBV9|.|TRBJ1-2|.|16
CASSVVDSYTNYGYTF
TGTGCCAGCAGCGTAGTGGACAGCTACACCAACTATGGCTACACCTTC
>TRBV5-4|.|TRBJ2-7|.|13
CASSTDRYHEQYF
TGTGCCAGCAGCACAGACAGGTATCACGAGCAGTACTTC
>TRBV7-9|.|TRBJ2-7|.|15
CASSLDPGKVYEQYF
TGTGCCAGCAGCTTAGACCCGGGGAAGGTGTACGAGCAGTACTTC
>TRBV27|.|TRBJ1-2|.|14
CASSFTLGGYGYTF
TGTGCCAGCAGTTTCACCCTGGGGGGCTATGGCTACACCTTC
>TRBV6-1|.|TRBJ1-5|.|13
CASRELPDQPQHF
TGTGCCAGCAGGGAGCTGCCCGATCAGCCCCAGCATTTT
>TRBV29-1|.|TRBJ2-7|.|12
CSVGSNAYEQYF
TGCAGCGTAGGGAGTAACGCCTACGAGCAGTACTTC
>TRBV18|.|TRBJ2-7|.|15
CASSPWAYSSYEQYF
TGTGCCAGCTCACCATGGGCCTACAGCTCCTACGAGCAGTACTTC
>TRBV27|TRBD2|TRBJ2-1|.|15
CASNSGTSGGSEQFF
TGTGCCAGCAACTCCGGGACTAGCGGGGGGAGTGAGCAGTTCTTC
>TRBV18|.|TRBJ1-1|.|12
CASSPGGGEAFF
TGTGCCAGCTCACCCGGGGGGGGTGAAGCTTTCTTT
>TRBV30|TRBD1|TRBJ2-1|.|14
CAWSGTGRLYEQFF
TGTGCCTGGAGTGGGACAGGGAGGTTGTATGAGCAGTTCTTC
>TRBV30|.|TRBJ2-1|.|10
CAWGFREQFF
TGTGCCTGGGGCTTCCGTGAGCAGTTCTTC
>TRBV29-1|TRBD2|TRBJ2-3|.|14
CSVDREGGQDTQYF
TGCAGCGTTGACCGGGAGGGAGGTCAAGATACGCAGTATTTT
>TRBV28|TRBD1|TRBJ1-6|once|16
CASSSDPGQRSSPLHF
TGTGCCAGCAGTTCAGATCCGGGACAGAGAAGTTCACCCCTCCACTTT
>TRBV18|TRBD2|TRBJ2-1|once|14
CASSQTSGEDEQFF
TGTGCCAGCTCACAGACTAGCGGGGAAGATGAGCAGTTCTTC
>TRBV18|.|TRBJ2-1|.|13
CASSRERNNEQFF
TGTGCCAGCTCACGGGAGCGGAACAATGAGCAGTTCTTC
>TRBV15|TRBD1|TRBJ1-3|.|17
CATSPWTGGHPGNTIYF
TGTGCCACCAGCCCATGGACAGGAGGTCATCCTGGAAACACCATATATTTT
>TRBV6-1|.|TRBJ1-1|.|13
CASNRVVNTEAFF
TGTGCCAGCAACCGGGTCGTGAACACTGAAGCTTTCTTT
>TRBV11-2|.|TRBJ1-6|.|16
CASSLAATTYNSPLHF
TGTGCCAGCAGCTTAGCGGCGACAACCTATAATTCACCCCTCCACTTT
>TRBV2|.|TRBJ1-2|.|12
CASSLGGRGYTF
TGTGCCAGCAGTTTGGGGGGGCGCGGCTACACCTTC
>TRBV5-4|.|TRBJ2-2|.|16
CASSVEGHKNTGELFF
TGTGCCAGCAGCGTGGAAGGACACAAGAACACCGGGGAGCTGTTTTTT
>TRBV7-9|.|TRBJ2-4|.|18
CARRVVWATRLAKNIQYF
TGTGCCCGGCGCGTAGTTTGGGCTACCCGTCTAGCCAAAAACATTCAGTACTTC
>TRBV28|TRBD1|TRBJ2-5|.|13
CASRRGPQETQYF
TGTGCCAGCAGGAGGGGGCCCCAAGAGACCCAGTACTTC
>TRBV25-1|.|TRBJ1-2|few|15
CASSEPGSTNYGYTF
TGTGCCAGCAGTGAACCAGGGTCGACCAACTATGGCTACACCTTC
>TRBV30|.|TRBJ2-1|.|15
CAWSQRPGAYNEQFF
TGTGCCTGGAGCCAAAGACCAGGCGCCTACAATGAGCAGTTCTTC
>TRBV2|.|TRBJ2-1|.|18
CASNSPLWGESKRNEQFF
TGTGCCAGCAACAGCCCTTTATGGGGGGAAAGTAAAAGAAATGAGCAGTTCTTC
>TRBV12-5|TRBD1|TRBJ1-6|.|17
CASEEGTGILRPPALHF
TGTGCTAGTGAGGAAGGGACAGGAATTCTCAGACCCCCCGCCCTCCACTTT
>TRBV27|TRBD1|TRBJ1-1|.|13
CASRWTGGTEAFF
TGTGCCAGCAGATGGACAGGAGGGACTGAAGCTTTCTTT
>TRBV19|TRBD2|TRBJ2-7|.|13
CASGPGGTYEQYF
TGTGCCAGTGGTCCGGGGGGTACCTACGAGCAGTACTTC
>TRBV10-3|TRBD2|TRBJ2-3|.|15
CAISEKRGATDTQYF
TGTGCCATCAGTGAAAAGCGGGGGGCCACAGATACGCAGTATTTT
>TRBV5-1|TRBD1|TRBJ1-5|.|15
CASSLEGQGDQPQHF
TGCGCCAGCAGCTTGGAGGGACAGGGTGACCAGCCCCAGCATTTT
>TRBV15|TRBD1|TRBJ1-5|.|16
CATSTGTGRNNQPQHF
TGTGCCACCAGCACCGGGACAGGGCGGAACAATCAGCCCCAGCATTTT
>TRBV2|.|TRBJ1-6|.|16
CASSGWGESYNSPLHF
TGTGCCAGCAGCGGCTGGGGGGAATCCTATAATTCACCCCTCCACTTT
>TRBV14|.|TRBJ2-6|.|15
CASQEDSSGANVLTF
TGTGCCAGCCAGGAGGATAGCTCTGGGGCCAACGTCCTGACTTTC
>TRBV7-2|.|TRBJ2-2|.|13
CASSFSLPGELFF
TGTGCCAGCAGCTTCTCCCTCCCCGGGGAGCTGTTTTTT
>TRBV5-1|.|TRBJ2-1|.|14
CASSLVGSNDEQFF
TGCGCCAGCAGCTTGGTCGGTAGTAATGATGAGCAGTTCTTC
>TRBV27|.|TRBJ2-3|.|13
CASSFDGGDTQYF
TGTGCCAGCAGTTTTGATGGAGGCGATACGCAGTATTTT
>TRBV30|TRBD2|TRBJ2-7|.|14
CAWSLAGGYYEQYF
TGTGCCTGGAGCCTAGCGGGAGGTTACTACGAGCAGTACTTC
>TRBV28|.|TRBJ2-7|.|12
CASSLRVSEQYF
TGTGCCAGCAGCCTCAGGGTATCCGAGCAGTACTTC
>TRBV4-1|.|TRBJ2-7|.|13
CASSQPDGDEQYF
TGCGCCAGCAGCCAACCGGACGGGGACGAGCAGTACTTC
>TRBV11-2|TRBD1|TRBJ2-7|.|15
CASSLDWDRAGEQYF
TGTGCCAGCAGCTTAGATTGGGACAGGGCAGGCGAGCAGTACTTC
>TRBV29-1|.|TRBJ1-1|.|13
CSVGWGTRTEAFF
TGCAGCGTTGGTTGGGGGACAAGGACTGAAGCTTTCTTT
>TRBV30|TRBD1|TRBJ1-1|.|13
CASLQGLNTEAFF
TGTGCCTCCTTACAGGGGCTAAACACTGAAGCTTTCTTT
>TRBV5-1|TRBD1|TRBJ2-5|once|16
CASSSPVGQAPETQYF
TGCGCCAGCAGCTCCCCCGTTGGACAGGCCCCTGAGACCCAGTACTTC
>TRBV7-2|TRBD2|TRBJ2-1|.|17
CASSETSGGPFYNEQFF
TGTGCCAGCAGCGAGACTAGCGGGGGCCCATTTTACAATGAGCAGTTCTTC
>TRBV6-5|.|TRBJ1-2|.|14
CASSWTTGNYGYTF
TGTGCCAGCAGCTGGACGACAGGAAACTATGGCTACACCTTC
>TRBV27|.|TRBJ2-7|.|15
CASSCGPGETYEQYF
TGTGCCAGCAGTTGCGGGCCAGGGGAAACTTACGAGCAGTACTTC
>TRBV9|.|TRBJ2-3|.|15
CASSVGAPLTDTQYF
TGTGCCAGCAGCGTAGGGGCGCCTCTCACAGATACGCAGTATTTT